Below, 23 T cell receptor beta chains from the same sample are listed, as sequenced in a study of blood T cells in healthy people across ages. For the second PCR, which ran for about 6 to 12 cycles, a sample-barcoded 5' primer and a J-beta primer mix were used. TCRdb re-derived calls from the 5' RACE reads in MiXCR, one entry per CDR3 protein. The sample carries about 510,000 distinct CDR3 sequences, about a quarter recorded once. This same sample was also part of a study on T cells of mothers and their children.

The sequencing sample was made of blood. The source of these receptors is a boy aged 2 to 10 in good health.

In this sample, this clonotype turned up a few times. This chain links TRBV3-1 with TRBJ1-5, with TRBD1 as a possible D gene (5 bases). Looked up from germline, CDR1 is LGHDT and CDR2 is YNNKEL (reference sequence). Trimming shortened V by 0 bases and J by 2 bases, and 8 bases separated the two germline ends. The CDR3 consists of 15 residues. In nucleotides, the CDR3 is TGTGCCAGCAGCCAAGATTTAGGGGGCAATCAGCCCCAGCATTTT. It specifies CASSQDLGGNQPQHF.

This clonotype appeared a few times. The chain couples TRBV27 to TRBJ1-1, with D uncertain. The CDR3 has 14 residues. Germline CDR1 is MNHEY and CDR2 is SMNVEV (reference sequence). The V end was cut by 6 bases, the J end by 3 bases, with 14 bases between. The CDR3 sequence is CASSPLASYTEAFF. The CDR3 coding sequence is TGTGCCAGCAGCCCCCTTGCGAGTTACACTGAAGCTTTCTTT.

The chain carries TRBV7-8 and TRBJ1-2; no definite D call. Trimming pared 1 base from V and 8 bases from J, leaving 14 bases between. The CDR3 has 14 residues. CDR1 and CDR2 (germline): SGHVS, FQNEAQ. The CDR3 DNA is TGTGCCAGCAGCTTAGGGGCCTCCGCTGAGGGCTACACCTTC. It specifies CASSLGASAEGYTF.

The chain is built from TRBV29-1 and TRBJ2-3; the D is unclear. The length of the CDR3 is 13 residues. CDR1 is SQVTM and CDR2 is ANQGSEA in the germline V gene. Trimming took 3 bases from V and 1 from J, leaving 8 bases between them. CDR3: CSVDYTGTDTQYF. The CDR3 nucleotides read TGCAGCGTTGATTATACTGGCACAGATACGCAGTATTTT.

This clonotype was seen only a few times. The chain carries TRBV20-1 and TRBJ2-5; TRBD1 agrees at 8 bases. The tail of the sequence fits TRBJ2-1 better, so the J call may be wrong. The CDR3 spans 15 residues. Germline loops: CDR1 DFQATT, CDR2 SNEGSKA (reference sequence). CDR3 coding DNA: TGCAGTGCTAGAGATTCTGACAGGGGAAGGGTTGAGCAGTTCTTC. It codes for CSARDSDRGRVEQFF.

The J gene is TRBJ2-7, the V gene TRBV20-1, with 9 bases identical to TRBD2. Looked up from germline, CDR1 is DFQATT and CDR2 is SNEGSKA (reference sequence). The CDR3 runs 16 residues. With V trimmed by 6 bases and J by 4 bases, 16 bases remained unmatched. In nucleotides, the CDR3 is TGCAGTGCCGAAGATAATAGAATAGCGGGAGTGTACGAGCAGTACTTC. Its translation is CSAEDNRIAGVYEQYF.

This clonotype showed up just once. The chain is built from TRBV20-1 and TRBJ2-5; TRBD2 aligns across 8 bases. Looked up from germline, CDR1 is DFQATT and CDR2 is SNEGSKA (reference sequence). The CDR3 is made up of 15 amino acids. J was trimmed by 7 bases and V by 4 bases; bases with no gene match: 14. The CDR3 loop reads CSATEGGGGIGTQYF. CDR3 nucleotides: TGCAGTGCTACAGAGGGTGGCGGGGGGATCGGGACCCAGTACTTC.

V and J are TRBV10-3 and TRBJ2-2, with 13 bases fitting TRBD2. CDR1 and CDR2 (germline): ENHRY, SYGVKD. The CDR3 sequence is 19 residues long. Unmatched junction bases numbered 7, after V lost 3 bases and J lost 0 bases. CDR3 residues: CAISDPTSGRYANTGELFF. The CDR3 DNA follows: TGTGCCATCAGTGACCCGACTAGCGGGAGGTATGCGAACACCGGGGAGCTGTTTTTT.

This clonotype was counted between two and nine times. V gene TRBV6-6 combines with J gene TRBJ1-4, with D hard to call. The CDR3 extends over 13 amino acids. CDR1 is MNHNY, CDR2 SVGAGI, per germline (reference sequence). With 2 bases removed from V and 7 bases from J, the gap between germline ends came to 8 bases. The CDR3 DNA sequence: TGTGCCAGCAGTTACCGTTCGGGTGAAAAACTGTTTTTT. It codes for CASSYRSGEKLFF.

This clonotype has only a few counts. This CDR3 is CASTLEDSGRARFYEQYF. In DNA form, the CDR3 reads TGTGCCAGTACCCTGGAGGATAGCGGGAGGGCGAGATTTTACGAGCAGTACTTC. V usage is TRBV19 and J usage is TRBJ2-7, with 11 bases aligning to TRBD2. Per the germline V gene, CDR1 is LNHDA and CDR2 is SQIVND (reference sequence). Unmatched junction bases numbered 18, after V lost 7 bases and J lost 4 bases. This CDR3 contains 18 residues.

The CDR3 loop is CATSLGGQGVYEQYF. CDR3 coding DNA: TGTGCCACCAGCCTCGGCGGACAGGGGGTCTACGAGCAGTACTTC. The chain uses TRBV15 and TRBJ2-7; 10 bases match TRBD1. The CDR3 spans 15 residues. V shed 5 bases and J 3 bases; nucleotides not matched to a gene: 7. Germline V CDR1 and CDR2: LNHNV, YYDKDF (reference sequence).

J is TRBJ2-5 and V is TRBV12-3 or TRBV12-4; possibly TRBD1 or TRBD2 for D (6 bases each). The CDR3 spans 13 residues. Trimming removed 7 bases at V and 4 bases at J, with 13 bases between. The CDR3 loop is CASTNGGGETQYF. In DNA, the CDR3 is TGTGCCAGCACTAATGGAGGGGGAGAGACCCAGTACTTC.

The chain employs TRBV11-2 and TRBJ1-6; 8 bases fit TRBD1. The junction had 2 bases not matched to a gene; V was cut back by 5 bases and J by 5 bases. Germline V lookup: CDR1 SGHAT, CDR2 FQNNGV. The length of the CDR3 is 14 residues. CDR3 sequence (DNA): TGTGCCAGCAGCCCGACAGGGGATAATTCACCCCTCCACTTT. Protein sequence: CASSPTGDNSPLHF.

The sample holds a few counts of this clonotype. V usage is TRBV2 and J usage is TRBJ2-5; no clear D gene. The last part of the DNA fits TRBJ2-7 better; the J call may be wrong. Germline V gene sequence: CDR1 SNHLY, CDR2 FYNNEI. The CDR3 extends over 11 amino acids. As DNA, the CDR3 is TGTGCCAGCAGTGAAGAATACGAGCAGTACTTC. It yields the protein CASSEEYEQYF.

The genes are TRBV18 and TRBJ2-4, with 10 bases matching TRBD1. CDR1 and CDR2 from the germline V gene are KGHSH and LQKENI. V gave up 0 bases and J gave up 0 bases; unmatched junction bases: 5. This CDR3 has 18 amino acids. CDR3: CASSPPGQGILAKNIQYF. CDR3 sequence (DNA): TGTGCCAGCTCACCACCGGGACAGGGGATTCTAGCCAAAAACATTCAGTACTTC.

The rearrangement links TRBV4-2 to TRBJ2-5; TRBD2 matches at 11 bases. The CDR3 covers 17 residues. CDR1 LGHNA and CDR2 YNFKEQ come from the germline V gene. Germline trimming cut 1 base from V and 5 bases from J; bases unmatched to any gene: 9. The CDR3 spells CASSQVTSGGPGETQYF. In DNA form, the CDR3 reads TGTGCCAGCAGCCAAGTTACTAGCGGGGGCCCAGGGGAGACCCAGTACTTC.

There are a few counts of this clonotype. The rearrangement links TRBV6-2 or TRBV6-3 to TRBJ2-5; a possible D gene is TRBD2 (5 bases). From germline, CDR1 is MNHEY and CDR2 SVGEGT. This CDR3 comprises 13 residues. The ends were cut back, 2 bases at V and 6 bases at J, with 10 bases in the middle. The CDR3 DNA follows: TGTGCCAGCAGTTACGGGGAGTACAAGACCCAGTACTTC. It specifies CASSYGEYKTQYF.

The CDR3 bases are TGTGCCAGCAGTTTTCTGACTAGCGGGGGGCGCACAGATACGCAGTATTTT. Amino acids: CASSFLTSGGRTDTQYF. This chain connects TRBV27 to TRBJ2-3; TRBD2 agrees at 13 bases. Germline V lookup: CDR1 MNHEY, CDR2 SMNVEV (reference sequence). Losses at the gene ends were 3 bases for V and 1 base for J; bases not matched to a gene: 4. The CDR3 runs 17 residues.

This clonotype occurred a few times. Here the CDR3 DNA reads TGTGCCAGCAGCCCATGGGGTAGCGGCGAGCAGTACTTC. This codes for CASSPWGSGEQYF. The gene calls are TRBV7-2 and TRBJ2-7, with D possibly TRBD2 on 6 matching bases. The CDR3 length is 13 residues. The V and J ends lost 5 bases and 6 bases respectively, with 14 bases between them. Per the germline V gene, CDR1 is SGHTA and CDR2 is FQGNSA.

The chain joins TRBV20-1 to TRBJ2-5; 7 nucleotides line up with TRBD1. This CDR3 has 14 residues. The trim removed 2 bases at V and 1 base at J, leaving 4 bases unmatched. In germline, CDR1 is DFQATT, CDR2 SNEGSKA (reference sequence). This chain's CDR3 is CSARTGDPQETQYF. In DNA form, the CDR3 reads TGCAGTGCTAGAACAGGGGACCCCCAAGAGACCCAGTACTTC.

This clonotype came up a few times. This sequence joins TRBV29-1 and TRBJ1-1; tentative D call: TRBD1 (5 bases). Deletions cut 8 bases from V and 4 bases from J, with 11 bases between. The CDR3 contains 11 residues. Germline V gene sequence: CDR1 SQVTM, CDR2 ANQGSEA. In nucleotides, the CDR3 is TGCAGCCTTGGAGGGGCCACTGAAGCTTTCTTT. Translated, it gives CSLGGATEAFF.

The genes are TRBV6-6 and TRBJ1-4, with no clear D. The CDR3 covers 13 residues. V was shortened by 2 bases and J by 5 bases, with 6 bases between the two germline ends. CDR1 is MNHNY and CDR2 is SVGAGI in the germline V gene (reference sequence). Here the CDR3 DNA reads TGTGCCAGCAGTTACAGCGGCAATGAAAAACTGTTTTTT. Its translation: CASSYSGNEKLFF.

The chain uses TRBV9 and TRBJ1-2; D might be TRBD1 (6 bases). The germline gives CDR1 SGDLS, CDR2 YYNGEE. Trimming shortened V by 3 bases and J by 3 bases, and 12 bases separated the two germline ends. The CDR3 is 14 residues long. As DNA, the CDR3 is TGTGCCAGCAGCGCAGGGGACTGGGACTATGGCTACACCTTC. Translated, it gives CASSAGDWDYGYTF.